This record covers a single TCR beta chain. The data are from a study of beta chain features in type 1 diabetes. CDR3 length: 15 residues. V was clipped by 3 bases and J by 4 bases, with 15 bases between them. Germline values: CDR1 LNHDA, CDR2 SQIVND (reference sequence). Every single donor gave one heparinised blood draw, and these averaged about 100 mL. Once sorted, every population was more than 95% pure. The isolated RNA, all of it, was reverse transcribed, so expressed TCRB transcripts were what got sequenced. Reads from naive, central memory and regulatory T cell samples averaged roughly 3.6 million. The repertoire was sequenced with immunoSEQ multiplex PCR; TCRdb's copy has only in-frame clones and lacks some. There are over 700,000 clones in the sample; about a sixth occur only once, and 0.023% lies in the top ten.

The material sequenced was naive CD4+ T cells from blood. The source of this sequence is a woman younger than 35 in good health. V usage is TRBV19 and J usage is TRBJ1-2, with D maybe TRBD1 (5 bases). CDR3 nucleotide sequence: TGTGCCAGTAGTATCACACACCCAGGGATCTATGGCTACACCTTC. Its protein product is CASSITHPGIYGYTF.